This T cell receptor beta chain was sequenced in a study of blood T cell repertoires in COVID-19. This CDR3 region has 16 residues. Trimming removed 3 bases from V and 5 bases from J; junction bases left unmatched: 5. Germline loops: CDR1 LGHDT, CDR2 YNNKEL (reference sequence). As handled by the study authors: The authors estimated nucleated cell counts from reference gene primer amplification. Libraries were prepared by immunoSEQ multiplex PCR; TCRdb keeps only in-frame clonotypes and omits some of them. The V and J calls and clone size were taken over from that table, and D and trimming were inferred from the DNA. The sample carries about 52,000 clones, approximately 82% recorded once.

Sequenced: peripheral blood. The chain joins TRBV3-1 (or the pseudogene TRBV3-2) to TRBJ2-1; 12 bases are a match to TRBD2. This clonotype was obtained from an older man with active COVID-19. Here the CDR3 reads CASSHTSGGRNNEQFF. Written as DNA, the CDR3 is TGTGCCAGCAGCCATACTAGCGGGGGGAGGAACAATGAGCAGTTCTTC.